This entry lists 14 T cell receptor beta chains sequenced from one sample in a study of blood T cell repertoires in COVID-19. This table comes from immunoSEQ multiplex PCR, and its TCRdb copy is limited to in-frame clones, with some not included. This table holds around 250,000 clones, 85% to 90% found once. Sequenced material: peripheral blood. The source is a young man with active or convalescent COVID-19.

For this clone: The sample holds other DNA sequences that translate to the same CDR3. The chain employs TRBV7-3 and TRBJ2-1; D possibly corresponds to TRBD1 (5 bases). The CDR3 runs 15 residues. Germline CDR1 reads SGHTA; CDR2 reads FQGTGA. V was pared by 4 bases and J by 1 base, with 11 bases between. Here the CDR3 DNA reads TGTGCCAGCAGCTCTGGCCAGGGATCCTACAATGAGCAGTTCTTC. This sequence encodes CASSSGQGSYNEQFF.

This chain uses TRBV3-1 (or the pseudogene TRBV3-2) with TRBJ2-7, with D maybe TRBD2 (5 bases). V lost 10 bases and J 0 bases, leaving 16 bases between the germline ends. There are 14 residues in the CDR3. Germline values: CDR1 LGHDT, CDR2 YNNKEL (reference sequence). The CDR3 spells CATSYSATSYEQYF. The DNA for the CDR3 is TGTGCCACCTCGTATAGCGCTACCTCCTACGAGCAGTACTTC.

The chain joins TRBV4-1 to TRBJ2-3, with D possibly matching TRBD1 (6 bases). The ends were cut back, 2 bases at V and 2 bases at J, with 11 bases in the middle. In germline, CDR1 is MGHRA, CDR2 YSYEKL. This CDR3 has 15 residues. In DNA, the CDR3 is TGCGCCAGCAGCCAAATGGGACATTCCACAGATACGCAGTATTTT. This codes for CASSQMGHSTDTQYF.

The V gene is TRBV10-3, the J gene TRBJ1-1; D ambiguous. The CDR3 runs to 13 residues. Deletions cut 10 bases from V and 1 base from J, with 13 bases between. Germline loops: CDR1 ENHRY, CDR2 SYGVKD. The CDR3, as DNA: TGTGCCACCGCTCAGGTGGAGAACACTGAAGCTTTCTTT. Protein product: CATAQVENTEAFF.

This clone was picked up a small number of times. The chain combines TRBV4-1 with TRBJ1-2; 11 bases are a match to TRBD1. Trimming at V came to 4 bases and at J to 4 bases, leaving 11 bases not matched to a gene. In germline, CDR1 is MGHRA, CDR2 YSYEKL. This CDR3 region has 17 residues. In nucleotides, the CDR3 is TGCGCCAGCAGCCCACCCAGCGGACAGGGGGCGGGCTATGGCTACACCTTC. Its protein is CASSPPSGQGAGYGYTF.

The V call is TRBV29-1, the J call TRBJ1-2; possibly TRBD1 for D (5 bases). Germline CDR1 reads SQVTM; CDR2 reads ANQGSEA. There are 11 residues in the CDR3. The V end lost 7 bases, the J end lost 8 bases, and 14 bases lay between the germline ends. The CDR3 loop is CSAGLGGGYTF. CDR3 bases: TGCAGCGCGGGGCTTGGCGGGGGCTACACCTTC. Supplemented by reference TRBV29-1 and TRBJ1-2, the full variable domain reads SAVISQKPSRDICQRGTSLTIQCQVDSQVTMMFWYRQQPGQSLTLIATANQGSEATYESGFVIDKFPISRPNLTFSTLTVSNMSPEDSSIYLCSAGLGGGYTFGSGTRLTVV.

V usage is TRBV29-1 and J usage is TRBJ1-4; TRBD1 aligns across 9 bases. Looked up from germline, CDR1 is SQVTM and CDR2 is ANQGSEA. V shed 7 bases and J 8 bases; nucleotides not matched to a gene: 8. This CDR3 region has 13 residues. CDR3 residues: CSGVTGGEEKLFF. In DNA form, the CDR3 reads TGCAGCGGGGTTACAGGGGGCGAGGAAAAACTGTTTTTT.

The rearrangement links TRBV7-9 to TRBJ1-3, with 8 bases lining up with TRBD1. There are 15 residues in the CDR3. The germline gives CDR1 SEHNR, CDR2 FQNEAQ (reference sequence). V lost 5 bases to trimming and J lost 0 bases; unmatched junction nucleotides: 3. The CDR3 spells CASSVDRGSGNTIYF. The CDR3 DNA follows: TGTGCCAGCAGCGTAGACAGGGGCTCTGGAAACACCATATATTTT.

This sequence joins TRBV2 and TRBJ1-3; possible D gene TRBD1, 5 bases. Deletions cut 3 bases from V and 0 bases from J, with 9 bases between. CDR3 length: 15 amino acids. Germline loops: CDR1 SNHLY, CDR2 FYNNEI. This CDR3 is CASSERDFSGNTIYF. CDR3 DNA: TGTGCCAGCAGTGAGAGGGACTTCTCTGGAAACACCATATATTTT. Together with reference TRBV2 and TRBJ1-3, the CDR3 gives the full variable domain: EPEVTQTPSHQVTQMGQEVILRCVPISNHLYFYWYRQILGQKVEFLVSFYNNEISEKSEIFDDQFSVERPDGSNFTLKIRSTKLEDSAMYFCASSERDFSGNTIYFGEGSWLTVV.

The table lists this clone with a few counts. The chain recombines TRBV7-2 with TRBJ1-6, with 7 bases identical to TRBD1. Germline V CDR1 and CDR2: SGHTA, FQGNSA. The CDR3 length is 15 residues. Trimming at V came to 2 bases and at J to 11 bases, leaving 9 bases not matched to a gene. The CDR3 is CASSLMEQGWTPLHF. CDR3 sequence (DNA): TGTGCCAGCAGCTTAATGGAACAGGGGTGGACACCCCTCCACTTT.

The chain uses TRBV2 and TRBJ2-4, with 9 positions matching TRBD2. J was trimmed by 2 bases and V by 3 bases; bases with no gene match: 8. Germline V gene sequence: CDR1 SNHLY, CDR2 FYNNEI. CDR3 length equals 17 residues. CDR3 nucleotides: TGTGCCAGCAGTGATAGGGTTAGCGGGAGTACCAAAAACATTCAGTACTTC. It translates to CASSDRVSGSTKNIQYF. Filled out from reference TRBV2 and TRBJ2-4, the complete variable domain reads EPEVTQTPSHQVTQMGQEVILRCVPISNHLYFYWYRQILGQKVEFLVSFYNNEISEKSEIFDDQFSVERPDGSNFTLKIRSTKLEDSAMYFCASSDRVSGSTKNIQYFGAGTRLSVL.

The V and J genes are TRBV5-1 and TRBJ2-7; 9 nucleotides agree with TRBD1. Trimming took 6 bases from V and 1 from J; bases not matched to a gene: 5. Germline lookup yields CDR1 SGHRS and CDR2 YFSETQ. CDR3 size: 14 residues. CDR3 nucleotide sequence: TGCGCCAGCACCCCCGGGACAGGGTCCTACGAGCAGTACTTC. Translated: CASTPGTGSYEQYF.

This clone has only a few counts. The J gene is TRBJ2-2, the V gene TRBV5-1; perhaps TRBD2 as D (5 bases). The CDR3 totals 13 residues. Trimming removed 4 bases from V and 6 bases from J, with 10 bases in between. Germline V gene sequence: CDR1 SGHRS, CDR2 YFSETQ. Here the CDR3 reads CASSQGGAGELFF. The CDR3 nucleotides are TGCGCCAGCAGCCAAGGAGGAGCCGGGGAGCTGTTTTTT.

This chain joins TRBV19 and TRBJ2-1; 11 nucleotides line up with TRBD2. Germline V gene sequence: CDR1 LNHDA, CDR2 SQIVND (reference sequence). Germline trimming cut 1 base from V and 6 bases from J; bases unmatched to any gene: 2. The CDR3 runs to 15 residues. CDR3: CASSIGLAGRNEQFF. CDR3 coding DNA: TGTGCCAGTAGTATAGGACTAGCGGGACGCAATGAGCAGTTCTTC.